A selection of T cell receptor beta chains follows, all from one sample in a study of shared clonotypes between healthy human individuals. Sequenced by immunoSEQ multiplex PCR; TCRdb stores in-frame clones only, minus some. The table lists millions of clones, around 95% of them singletons. Input material: naive CD4+ T cells sorted from blood. Source of these receptors: a man younger than 30 in good health. Each CDR3 is given with its conserved first and last residue. A D gene is named only where the DNA matches it firmly. Rows give clone size only sometimes, using once, few, many, or a class for an expanded clone.

- once TRBJ1-1 TRBV6-5 CASSYRGPGPEAFF TGTGCCAGCAGTTATAGAGGGCCGGGGCCTGAAGCTTTCTTT
- - TRBJ1-2 TRBV29-1 CSVRDNYYGYTF TGCAGCGTCAGGGACAACTACTATGGCTACACCTTC
- - TRBJ1-6 TRBV30 CAWSVRGGNSPLHF TGTGCCTGGAGTGTACGTGGAGGGAATTCACCCCTCCACTTT
- - TRBJ1-1 TRBV6-5 CASSYDRSNTEAFF TGTGCCAGCAGTTACGACAGGTCGAACACTGAAGCTTTCTTT
TRBD2 - TRBJ2-3 TRBV10-3 CAISALAGVTDTQYF TGTGCCATCAGTGCGCTAGCGGGAGTCACAGATACGCAGTATTTT
- - TRBJ2-5 TRBV6-5 CASSYGSQGKTQYF TGTGCCAGCAGTTATGGCAGCCAGGGGAAGACCCAGTACTTC
- - TRBJ2-5 TRBV10-3 CAISEGGGETQYF TGTGCCATCAGTGAAGGCGGAGGGGAGACCCAGTACTTC
TRBD1 - TRBJ2-5 TRBV5-1 CASSLGTGGEETQYF TGCGCCAGCAGCTTGGGGACAGGGGGAGAAGAGACCCAGTACTTC
- once TRBJ1-1 TRBV28 CASSPRGRTEAFF TGTGCCAGCAGTCCCCGCGGACGGACTGAAGCTTTCTTT
TRBD2 once TRBJ2-3 TRBV28 CASSQAGASGYTQYF TGTGCCAGCAGCCAAGCGGGGGCGAGCGGATATACGCAGTATTTT
- - TRBJ2-7 TRBV10-3 CAATKEAERYEQYF TGTGCCGCAACAAAAGAGGCGGAGCGCTACGAGCAGTACTTC
- - TRBJ1-6 TRBV6-4 CASSEQEGNSPLHF TGTGCCAGCAGTGAACAGGAGGGTAATTCACCCCTCCACTTT
- - TRBJ1-2 TRBV30 CAWSLGGGGGYTF TGTGCCTGGAGTCTGGGTGGGGGCGGAGGCTACACCTTC
TRBD2 - TRBJ2-5 TRBV7-7 CASSLATPGGGDQETQYF TGTGCTAGCAGCTTAGCCACCCCCGGCGGGGGAGACCAAGAGACCCAGTACTTC